This T cell receptor beta chain emerged from a study of T cells in Graves' hyperthyroidism and ophthalmopathy (dated by TCRdb to about 2019). The study in broad terms: Peripheral blood was collected at initial diagnosis, before any treatment. After blood sampling, hyperthyroidism patients were treated with methimazole at a starting dose of 30 mg daily, and ophthalmopathy patients were treated with high-dose intravenous methylprednisolone. The study also compared thyroid tissue and blood T-cell repertoires from 5 to 7 Graves' hyperthyroidism patients. TCR Vbeta CDR3 sequencing of 120 to 150 peripheral blood samples (43 ophthalmopathy, 75 to 80 hyperthyroidism and roughly 17 progressor patients) is reported in the paper. The approximately 100 discovery patients were randomly split 7:3 into training and test sets. A discovery cohort of about a hundred patients, about 40 with Graves' ophthalmopathy and about 58 with stable Graves' hyperthyroidism, was used to find distinguishing TCR V-J signatures. Prospective prediction of ophthalmopathy was tested in an independent validation cohort of 18 hyperthyroidism patients and some 17 patients who later progressed to ophthalmopathy. Study-wide conclusions, independent of this receptor: Most expanded thyroid clonotypes (frequency above 0.001) were also detected in blood, suggesting blood repertoires may reflect thyroid immune responses. No statistical method was used to fix the sample size in advance, and group allocation was not hidden from the investigators. In validation, the model predicted progression to ophthalmopathy with 55% to 71% sensitivity and approximately 74% specificity, a median of 6.5 months before onset. In cross-validation, a model built on a 13 V-J signature told ophthalmopathy apart from stable hyperthyroidism with 85% to 90% sensitivity and around 81% specificity, and in testing the same model reached 80%/75%.

Amplification of TCR beta CDR3 regions was carried out from RNA transcripts. For the first round of RT-PCR on the TCR CDR3, the HTBI primer set was used together with the Qiagen OneStep RT-PCR kit. Libraries were constructed in a second round of multiplex PCR, after which size selection and purification were carried out. The libraries were sequenced on an Illumina HiSeq2000 using paired-end 100 bp reads. The original pipeline was this. SOAPnuke was used to process the raw data, removing reads that contained adapters or uncalled bases, had a mean Phred below 15, or lacked an exact match to the constant primer or identifier. COPE v1.2.5 was used to merge high-quality paired reads, and clonotypes were defined as unique nucleotide sequences. MiTCR v1.1 was used to align the clonotypes against IMGT TRBV, TRBD and TRBJ reference segments. Only V-J combinations with frequency above 0.0001, covering 99% to 99.2% of repertoires, were analysed. A TCS score was defined as the ratio between F50 (clonal expansion) and ExV (chaos), using BLOSUM62-based TCRdist between CDR3 peptides within each V-J. Welch's t-statistics and random forest reduced just over 500 V-J features to 10 to 15, which were used in a naive Bayes classifier (R e1071). The raw public data were reprocessed by TCRdb itself: fastp quality trimming at Q25, MiXCR clonotype calling, in-frame beta chains only. CDR3 protein sequences are deduplicated, and each keeps its most common genes and DNA. The V and J calls, along with clone size, are taken from TCRdb and not from the paper's own processing. The sample records fewer than 350,000 distinct CDR3 sequences, 18% of which are singletons. Together, the top ten hold about 53% of the sample.

Graves' hyperthyroidism was defined as stable when no progression to ophthalmopathy occurred over 18 months of follow-up. The hyperthyroidism patients were between 18 and 65 years old and newly diagnosed, with a disease duration of less than 2 months. The study excluded patients with uncontrolled infections, other autoimmune diseases, pregnancy or lactation. Diagnoses relied on clinical symptoms, serum thyroxine and TRAb, thyroid ultrasound and orbital computed tomography. Ficoll-Paque density gradient centrifugation was used to isolate PBMCs from around 10 ml of fresh peripheral blood. Total RNA was extracted using Trizol reagent, and RNA quality was assessed on an Agilent 2100 Bioanalyzer. CDR1 and CDR2 were assigned from the germline V gene as MNHNS and SASEGT. Inclusive of the bounding cysteine and phenylalanine, the CDR3 is 13 residues long. The DNA shown is the 39-base CDR3, in frame from base 1. V drops 11 bases and J drops 0 bases, leaving 13 bases in between.

Worth noting for this clonotype: Its antigen is not yet known. Per-base qualities were not stored, and no clone one base away is much larger.

Sequencing used blood. The chain links TRBV6-1 with TRBJ2-5, and the D gene may be TRBD2, 5 bases matching. The clonotype comes from a woman aged 50 to 60 with Graves' hyperthyroidism. The sequenced DNA: TGTGCCGGCCAAGCGGTGTACCAAGAGACCCAGTACTTC. This encodes CAGQAVYQETQYF.